This T cell receptor beta chain came from a study of cytomegalovirus exposure and HLA in healthy donors. Findings and limits, study-wide: Later analysis reportedly placed an Asian-associated ancestry cluster below the roughly 640-donor mean in N-insertions.

Germline loops: CDR1 SEHNR, CDR2 FQNEAQ (reference sequence). The CDR3 has 16 amino acids. After removal of 5 bases from V and 0 bases from J, the junction contained 10 bases not matched to a gene. This clone came up a few times. What it recognizes is unknown. PCR primers comprised 60 Vbeta and 13 Jbeta primers. Libraries were prepared by immunoSEQ multiplex PCR; TCRdb keeps only in-frame clonotypes and omits some of them. The sample yields fewer than 200,000 clones, roughly 80% seen once. The sample taken for sequencing was PBMCs. The chain carries TRBV7-9 and TRBJ2-7, with TRBD2 matching 7 bases. This clonotype was sampled from a young man in good health and CMV-seronegative. The chain's CDR3 is CASSGASGPSSYEQYF. The DNA for the CDR3 is TGTGCCAGCAGCGGGGCTAGCGGCCCGAGCTCCTACGAGCAGTACTTC. Combining the CDR3 with reference TRBV7-9 and TRBJ2-7 gives the whole variable domain DTGVSQNPRHKITKRGQNVTFRCDPISEHNRLYWYRQTLGQGPEFLTYFQNEAQLEKSRLLSDRFSAERPKGSFSTLEIQRTEQGDSAMYLCASSGASGPSSYEQYFGPGTRLTVT.